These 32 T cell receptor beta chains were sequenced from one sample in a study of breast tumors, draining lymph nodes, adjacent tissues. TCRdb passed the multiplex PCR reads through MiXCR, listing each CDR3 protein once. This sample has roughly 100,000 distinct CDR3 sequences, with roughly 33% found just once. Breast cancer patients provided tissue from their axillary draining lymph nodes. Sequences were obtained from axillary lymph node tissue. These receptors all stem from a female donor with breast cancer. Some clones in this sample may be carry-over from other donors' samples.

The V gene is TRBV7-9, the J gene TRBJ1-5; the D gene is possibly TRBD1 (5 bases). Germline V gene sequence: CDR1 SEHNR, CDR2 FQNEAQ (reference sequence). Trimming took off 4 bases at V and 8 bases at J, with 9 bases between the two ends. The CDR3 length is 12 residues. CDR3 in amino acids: CASSSGAKPQHF. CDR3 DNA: TGTGCCAGCAGCTCCGGGGCGAAGCCCCAGCATTTT.

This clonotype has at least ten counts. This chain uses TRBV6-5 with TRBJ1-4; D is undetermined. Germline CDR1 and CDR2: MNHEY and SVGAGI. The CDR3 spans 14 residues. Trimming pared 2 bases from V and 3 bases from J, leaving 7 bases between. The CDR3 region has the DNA TGTGCCAGCAGTTACGGGAGGTCTAATGAAAAACTGTTTTTT. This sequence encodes CASSYGRSNEKLFF.

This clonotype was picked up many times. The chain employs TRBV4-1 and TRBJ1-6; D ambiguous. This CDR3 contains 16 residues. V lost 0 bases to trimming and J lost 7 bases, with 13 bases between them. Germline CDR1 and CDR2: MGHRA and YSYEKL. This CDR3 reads CASSQDLGSRNSPLHF. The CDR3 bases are TGCGCCAGCAGCCAAGATCTGGGTTCGAGAAATTCACCCCTCCACTTT.

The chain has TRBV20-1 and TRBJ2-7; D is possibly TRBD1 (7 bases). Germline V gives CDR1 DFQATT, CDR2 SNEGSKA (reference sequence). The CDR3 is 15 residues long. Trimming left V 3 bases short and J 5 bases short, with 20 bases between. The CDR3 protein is CSASLQGGLGDEQYF. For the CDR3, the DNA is TGCAGTGCTAGCCTTCAGGGGGGCCTAGGGGACGAGCAGTACTTC.

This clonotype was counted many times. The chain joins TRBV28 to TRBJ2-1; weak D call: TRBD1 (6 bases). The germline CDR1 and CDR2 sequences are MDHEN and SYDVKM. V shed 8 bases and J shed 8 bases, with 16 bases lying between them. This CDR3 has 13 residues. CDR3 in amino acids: CASEDVYRDEQFF. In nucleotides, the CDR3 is TGTGCCAGCGAGGATGTATACAGGGATGAGCAGTTCTTC.

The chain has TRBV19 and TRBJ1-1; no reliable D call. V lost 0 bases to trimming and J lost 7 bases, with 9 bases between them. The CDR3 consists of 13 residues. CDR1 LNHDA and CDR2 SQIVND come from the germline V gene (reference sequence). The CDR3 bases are TGTGCCAGTAGTATAGAGGGAGGATTTGAAGCTTTCTTT. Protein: CASSIEGGFEAFF. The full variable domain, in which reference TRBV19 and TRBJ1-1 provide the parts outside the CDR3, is DGGITQSPKYLFRKEGQNVTLSCEQNLNHDAMYWYRQDPGQGLRLIYYSQIVNDFQKGDIAEGYSVSREKKESFPLTVTSAQKNPTAFYLCASSIEGGFEAFFGQGTRLTVV.

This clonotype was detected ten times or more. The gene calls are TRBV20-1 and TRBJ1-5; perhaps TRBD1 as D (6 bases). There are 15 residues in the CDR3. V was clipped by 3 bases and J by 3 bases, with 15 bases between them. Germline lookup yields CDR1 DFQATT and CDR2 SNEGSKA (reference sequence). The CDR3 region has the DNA TGCAGTGCTAGCTTACTACAGGGTGACAATCAGCCCCAGCATTTT. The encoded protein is CSASLLQGDNQPQHF.

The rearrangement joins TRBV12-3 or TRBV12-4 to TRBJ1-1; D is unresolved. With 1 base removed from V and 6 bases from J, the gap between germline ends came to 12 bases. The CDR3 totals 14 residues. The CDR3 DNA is TGTGCCAGCAGTTTAGTAGGAATGGGCGCTGAAGCTTTCTTT. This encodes CASSLVGMGAEAFF.

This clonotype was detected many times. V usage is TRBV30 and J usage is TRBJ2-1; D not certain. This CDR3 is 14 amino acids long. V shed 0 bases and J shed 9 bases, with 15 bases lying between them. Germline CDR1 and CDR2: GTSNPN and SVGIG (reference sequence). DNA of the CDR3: TGTGCCTGGAGTGTAATCGGCCCGGACGCTGAGCAGTTCTTC. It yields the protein CAWSVIGPDAEQFF.

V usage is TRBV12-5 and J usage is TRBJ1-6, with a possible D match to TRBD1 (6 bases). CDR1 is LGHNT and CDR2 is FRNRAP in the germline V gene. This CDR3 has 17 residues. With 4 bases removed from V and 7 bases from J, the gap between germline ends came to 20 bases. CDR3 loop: CASGSDPSGGRNSPLHF. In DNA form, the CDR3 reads TGTGCTAGTGGTTCCGACCCTTCCGGGGGCAGAAATTCACCCCTCCACTTT.

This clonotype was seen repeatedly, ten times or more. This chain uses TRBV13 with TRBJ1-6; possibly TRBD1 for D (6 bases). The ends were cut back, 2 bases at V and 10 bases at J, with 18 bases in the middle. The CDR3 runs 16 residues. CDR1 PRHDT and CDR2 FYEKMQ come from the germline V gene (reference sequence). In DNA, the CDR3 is TGTGCCAGCAGCTTAAGGGGGGGGGGGGTCTCCTCACCCCTCCACTTT. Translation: CASSLRGGGVSSPLHF.

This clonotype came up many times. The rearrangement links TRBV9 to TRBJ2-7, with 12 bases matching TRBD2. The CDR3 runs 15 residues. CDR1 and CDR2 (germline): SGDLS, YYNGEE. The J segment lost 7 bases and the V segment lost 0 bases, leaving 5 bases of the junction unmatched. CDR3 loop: CASSVEGLAGFEQYF. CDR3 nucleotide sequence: TGTGCCAGCAGCGTAGAGGGACTAGCGGGTTTTGAGCAGTACTTC.

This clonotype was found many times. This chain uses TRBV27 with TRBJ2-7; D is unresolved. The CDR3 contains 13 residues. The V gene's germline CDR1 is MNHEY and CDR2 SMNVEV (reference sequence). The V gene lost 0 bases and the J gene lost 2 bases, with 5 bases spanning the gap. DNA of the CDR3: TGTGCCAGCAGTTTATCAGAGCCCTACGAGCAGTACTTC. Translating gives CASSLSEPYEQYF.

The CDR3 sequence is CASSEDDRFITDTQYNSPLHF. CDR3 nucleotides: TGTGCCAGCAGTGAAGATGACAGGTTCATCACAGATACGCAGTATAATTCACCCCTCCACTTT. The chain is built from TRBV6-1 and TRBJ1-6; TRBD1 is a possible D gene (6 bases). The germline V gene has CDR1 MNHNS and CDR2 SASEGT. V dropped 1 base and J dropped 4 bases, with 26 bases sitting between them. This CDR3 comprises 21 residues.

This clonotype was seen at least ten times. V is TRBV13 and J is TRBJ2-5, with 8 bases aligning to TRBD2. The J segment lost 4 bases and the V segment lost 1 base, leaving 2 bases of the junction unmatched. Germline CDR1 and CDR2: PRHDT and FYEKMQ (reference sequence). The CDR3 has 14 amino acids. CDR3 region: CASSLAGGPETQYF. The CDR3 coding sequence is TGTGCCAGCAGCTTAGCGGGGGGGCCAGAGACCCAGTACTTC.

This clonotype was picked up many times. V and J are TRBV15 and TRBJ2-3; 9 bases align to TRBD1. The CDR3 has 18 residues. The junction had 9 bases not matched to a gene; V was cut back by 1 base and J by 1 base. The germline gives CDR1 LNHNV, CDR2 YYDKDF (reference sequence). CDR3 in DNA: TGTGCCACCAGCAGAGGAATACAGGGGGCAGGGGGCACAGATACGCAGTATTTT. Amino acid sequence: CATSRGIQGAGGTDTQYF.

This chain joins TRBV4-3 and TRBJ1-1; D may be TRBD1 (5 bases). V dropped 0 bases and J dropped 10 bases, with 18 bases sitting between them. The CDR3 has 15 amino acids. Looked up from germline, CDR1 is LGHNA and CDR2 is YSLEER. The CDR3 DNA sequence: TGCGCCAGCAGCCAAGATAGGGGACCCCAAAGGCGAGCTTTCTTT. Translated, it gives CASSQDRGPQRRAFF.

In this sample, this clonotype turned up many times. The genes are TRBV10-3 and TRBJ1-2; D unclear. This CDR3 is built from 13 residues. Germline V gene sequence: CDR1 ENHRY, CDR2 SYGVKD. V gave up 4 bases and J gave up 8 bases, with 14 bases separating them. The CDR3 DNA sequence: TGTGCCATCAGTGTGTCGGACGCGGGGGGCTACACCTTC. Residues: CAISVSDAGGYTF.

CDR3 region: CSASPSWGSYNSPLHF. In DNA, the CDR3 is TGCAGTGCTAGCCCATCGTGGGGCAGCTATAATTCACCCCTCCACTTT. The rearrangement links TRBV20-1 to TRBJ1-6; D possibly corresponds to TRBD1 (5 bases). The V end lost 3 bases, the J end lost 3 bases, and 15 bases lay between the germline ends. The germline V gene encodes CDR1 DFQATT and CDR2 SNEGSKA (reference sequence). This CDR3 spans 16 amino acids.

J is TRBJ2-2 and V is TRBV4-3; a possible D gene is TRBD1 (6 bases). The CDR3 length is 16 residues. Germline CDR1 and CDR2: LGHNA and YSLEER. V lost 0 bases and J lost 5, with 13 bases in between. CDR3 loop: CASSQDHRGHTGELFF. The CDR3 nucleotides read TGCGCCAGCAGCCAAGATCATAGGGGACATACCGGGGAGCTGTTTTTT.

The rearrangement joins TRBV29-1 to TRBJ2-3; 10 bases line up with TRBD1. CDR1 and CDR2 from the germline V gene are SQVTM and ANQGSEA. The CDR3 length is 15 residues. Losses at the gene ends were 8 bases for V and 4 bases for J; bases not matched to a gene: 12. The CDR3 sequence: CSYNRDRGWADTQYF. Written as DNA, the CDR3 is TGCAGCTATAACCGGGACAGGGGATGGGCAGATACGCAGTATTTT.

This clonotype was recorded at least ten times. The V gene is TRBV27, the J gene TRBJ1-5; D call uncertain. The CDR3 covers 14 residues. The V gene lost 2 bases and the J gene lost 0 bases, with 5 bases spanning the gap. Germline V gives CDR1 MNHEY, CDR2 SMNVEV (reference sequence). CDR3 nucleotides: TGTGCCAGCAGTTTAATACCTAGCAATCAGCCCCAGCATTTT. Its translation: CASSLIPSNQPQHF.

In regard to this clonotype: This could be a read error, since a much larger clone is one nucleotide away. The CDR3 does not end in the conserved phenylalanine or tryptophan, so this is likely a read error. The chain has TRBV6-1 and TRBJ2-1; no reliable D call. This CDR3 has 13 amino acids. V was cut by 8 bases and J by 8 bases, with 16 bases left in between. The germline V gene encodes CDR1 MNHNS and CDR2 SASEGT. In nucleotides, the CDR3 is TGTGCCAGCCGGCTATCTAGTAATGATGAGCAGTTCCTC. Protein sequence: CASRLSSNDEQFL.

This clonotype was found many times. For the CDR3, the DNA is TGTGCCAGTAGTATAGCCCCGACAGGGCGGATGGGTCAGCCCCAGCATTTT. Translated: CASSIAPTGRMGQPQHF. The chain is built from TRBV19 and TRBJ1-5, with 7 bases matching TRBD1. From germline, CDR1 is LNHDA and CDR2 SQIVND (reference sequence). V shed 1 base, J shed 6 bases, and the junction held 12 bases outside the gene matches. This CDR3 spans 17 amino acids.

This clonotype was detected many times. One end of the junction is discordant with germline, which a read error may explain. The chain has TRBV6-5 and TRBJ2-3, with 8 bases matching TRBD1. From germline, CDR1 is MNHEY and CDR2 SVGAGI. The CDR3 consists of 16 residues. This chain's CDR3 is CASSHSRTGIPDTQYF. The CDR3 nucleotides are TGTGCCAGCAGTCACTCCAGGACAGGGATTCCAGATACGCAGTATTTT.

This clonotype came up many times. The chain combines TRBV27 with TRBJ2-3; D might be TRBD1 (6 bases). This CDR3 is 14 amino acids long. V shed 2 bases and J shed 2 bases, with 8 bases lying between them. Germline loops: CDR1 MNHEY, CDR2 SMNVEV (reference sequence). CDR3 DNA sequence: TGTGCCAGCAGTTTAGGGACACTCACAGATACGCAGTATTTT. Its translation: CASSLGTLTDTQYF.

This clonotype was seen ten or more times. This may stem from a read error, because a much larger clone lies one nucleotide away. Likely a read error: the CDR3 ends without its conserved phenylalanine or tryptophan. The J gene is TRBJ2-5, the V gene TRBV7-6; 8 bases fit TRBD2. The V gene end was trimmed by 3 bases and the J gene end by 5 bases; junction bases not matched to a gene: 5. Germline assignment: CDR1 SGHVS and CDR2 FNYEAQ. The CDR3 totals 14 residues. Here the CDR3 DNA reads TGTGCCAGCAGCTTTAGGACTAGCTCCGAGACCCAGTACCTC. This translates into CASSFRTSSETQYL.

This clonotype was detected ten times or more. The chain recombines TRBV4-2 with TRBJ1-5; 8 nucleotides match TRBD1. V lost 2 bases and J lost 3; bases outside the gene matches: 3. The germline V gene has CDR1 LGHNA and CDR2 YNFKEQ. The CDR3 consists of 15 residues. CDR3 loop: CASSQQGANNQPQHF. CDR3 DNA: TGTGCCAGCAGCCAACAGGGGGCCAACAATCAGCCCCAGCATTTT.

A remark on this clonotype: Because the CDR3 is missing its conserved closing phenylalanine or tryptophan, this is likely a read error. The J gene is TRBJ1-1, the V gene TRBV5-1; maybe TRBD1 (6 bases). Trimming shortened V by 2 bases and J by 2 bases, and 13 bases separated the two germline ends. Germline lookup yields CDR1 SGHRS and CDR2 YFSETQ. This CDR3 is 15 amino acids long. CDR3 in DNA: TGCGCCAGCAGCTTTACTGGGGGGGCCAACACTGAAGCTTTCGTT. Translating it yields CASSFTGGANTEAFV.

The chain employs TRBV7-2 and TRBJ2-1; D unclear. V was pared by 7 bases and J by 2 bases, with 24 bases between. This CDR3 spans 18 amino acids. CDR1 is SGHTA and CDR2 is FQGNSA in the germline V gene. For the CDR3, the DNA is TGTGCCAGCACCAAACATCTCGGGCGGAGAGACACCTACAATGAGCAGTTCTTC. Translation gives CASTKHLGRRDTYNEQFF. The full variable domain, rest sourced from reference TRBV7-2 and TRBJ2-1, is GAGVSQSPSNKVTEKGKDVELRCDPISGHTALYWYRQSLGQGLEFLIYFQGNSAPDKSGLPSDRFSAERTGGSVSTLTIQRTQQEDSAVYLCASTKHLGRRDTYNEQFFGPGTRLTVL.

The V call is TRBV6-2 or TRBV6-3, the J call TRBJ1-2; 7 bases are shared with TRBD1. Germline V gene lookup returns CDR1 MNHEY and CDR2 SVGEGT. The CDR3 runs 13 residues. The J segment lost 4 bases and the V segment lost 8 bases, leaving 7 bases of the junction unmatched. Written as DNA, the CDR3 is TGTGCCAGCCGGACAGGAGGAACCTATGGCTACACCTTC. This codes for CASRTGGTYGYTF.

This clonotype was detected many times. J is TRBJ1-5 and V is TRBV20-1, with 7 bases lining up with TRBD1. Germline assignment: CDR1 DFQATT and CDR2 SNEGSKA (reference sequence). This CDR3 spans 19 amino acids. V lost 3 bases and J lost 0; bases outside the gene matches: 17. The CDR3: CSASPPGQRPPYSNQPQHF. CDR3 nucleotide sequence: TGCAGTGCTAGCCCCCCGGGACAGAGACCGCCTTATAGCAATCAGCCCCAGCATTTT.